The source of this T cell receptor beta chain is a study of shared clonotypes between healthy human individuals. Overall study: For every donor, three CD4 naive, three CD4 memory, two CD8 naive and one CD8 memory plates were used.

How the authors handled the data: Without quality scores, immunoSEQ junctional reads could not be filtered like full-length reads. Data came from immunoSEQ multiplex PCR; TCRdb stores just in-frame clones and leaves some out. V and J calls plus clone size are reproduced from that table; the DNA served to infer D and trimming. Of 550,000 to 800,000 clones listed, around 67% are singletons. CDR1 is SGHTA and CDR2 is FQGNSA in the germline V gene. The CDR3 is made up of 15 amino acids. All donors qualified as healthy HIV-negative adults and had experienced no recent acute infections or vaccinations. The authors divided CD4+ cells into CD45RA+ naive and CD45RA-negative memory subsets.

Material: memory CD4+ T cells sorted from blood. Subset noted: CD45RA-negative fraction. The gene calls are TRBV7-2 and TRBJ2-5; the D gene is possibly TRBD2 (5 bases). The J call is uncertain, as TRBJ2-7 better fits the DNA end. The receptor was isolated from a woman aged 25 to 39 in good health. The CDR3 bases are TGTGCCAGCAGCTTCAAGAGTGGGAGTACCTACGAGCAGTACTTC. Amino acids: CASSFKSGSTYEQYF.